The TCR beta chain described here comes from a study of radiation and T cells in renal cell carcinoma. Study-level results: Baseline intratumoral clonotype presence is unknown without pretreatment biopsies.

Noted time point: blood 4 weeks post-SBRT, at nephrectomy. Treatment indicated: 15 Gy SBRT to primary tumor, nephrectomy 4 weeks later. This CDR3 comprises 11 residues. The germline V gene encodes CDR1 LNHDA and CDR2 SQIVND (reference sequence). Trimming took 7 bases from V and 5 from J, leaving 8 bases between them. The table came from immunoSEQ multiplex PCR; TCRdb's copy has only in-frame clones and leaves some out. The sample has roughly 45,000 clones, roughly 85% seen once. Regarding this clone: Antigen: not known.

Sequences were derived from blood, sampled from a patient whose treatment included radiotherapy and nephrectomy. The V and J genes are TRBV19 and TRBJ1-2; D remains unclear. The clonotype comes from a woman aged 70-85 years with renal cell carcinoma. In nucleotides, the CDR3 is TGTGCCAGTAATCAAGGGTATGGCTACACCTTC. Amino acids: CASNQGYGYTF.